This T cell receptor (beta chain) was identified in a study of blood T cells in healthy people across ages. Study observations and caveats: Measured against age, TCR beta diversity per million T cells decreased in a roughly linear manner. Leaving the PBMCs unsorted stopped any conclusive comparison of naive versus antigen-experienced cells.

The second PCR ran roughly 6 to 11 cycles with a sample-barcoded 5' primer and J-beta primers. Each cDNA molecule received a tag from a template-switch adaptor that had 12 random nucleotides. TCRdb itself ran the 5' RACE reads through MiXCR, one entry per CDR3 protein. The sample includes about 510,000 distinct CDR3 sequences, about 27% of them seen just once. The CDR3 contains 15 residues. The V gene lost 0 bases and the J gene lost 2 bases, with 6 bases spanning the gap. The germline gives CDR1 SGHRS, CDR2 YFSETQ. Staff drew about 10 milliliters of peripheral blood from each donor. A note on this clonotype: Its specificity is not known.

This same sample was also part of a study on T cells of mothers and their children.

The chain uses TRBV5-1 and TRBJ2-6; D gene unclear. Material: blood. This receptor was identified in a boy under 10 years old in good health. Here the CDR3 DNA reads TGCGCCAGCAGCTTGGACACAGCTGGGGCCAACGTCCTGACTTTC. This codes for CASSLDTAGANVLTF.